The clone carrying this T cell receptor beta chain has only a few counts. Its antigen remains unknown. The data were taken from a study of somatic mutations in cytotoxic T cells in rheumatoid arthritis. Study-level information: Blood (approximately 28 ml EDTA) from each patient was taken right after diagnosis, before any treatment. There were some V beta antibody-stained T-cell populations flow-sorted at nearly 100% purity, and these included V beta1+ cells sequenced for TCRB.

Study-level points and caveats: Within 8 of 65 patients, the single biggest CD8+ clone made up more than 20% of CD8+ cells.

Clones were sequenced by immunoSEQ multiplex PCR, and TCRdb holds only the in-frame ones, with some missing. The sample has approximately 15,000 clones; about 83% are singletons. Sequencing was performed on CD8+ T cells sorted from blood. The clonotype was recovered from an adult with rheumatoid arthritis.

Here the CDR3 reads CASSPTGQGRTGELFF. The CDR3 nucleotides read TGTGCCAGCAGTCCGACGGGACAGGGGAGAACCGGGGAGCTGTTTTTT. The chain has TRBV6-6 and TRBJ2-2; 10 bases align to TRBD1. The V segment lost 5 bases and the J segment 5 bases; nucleotides outside the gene matches: 8. Germline V gene sequence: CDR1 MNHNY, CDR2 SVGAGI (reference sequence). This CDR3 is built from 16 residues.